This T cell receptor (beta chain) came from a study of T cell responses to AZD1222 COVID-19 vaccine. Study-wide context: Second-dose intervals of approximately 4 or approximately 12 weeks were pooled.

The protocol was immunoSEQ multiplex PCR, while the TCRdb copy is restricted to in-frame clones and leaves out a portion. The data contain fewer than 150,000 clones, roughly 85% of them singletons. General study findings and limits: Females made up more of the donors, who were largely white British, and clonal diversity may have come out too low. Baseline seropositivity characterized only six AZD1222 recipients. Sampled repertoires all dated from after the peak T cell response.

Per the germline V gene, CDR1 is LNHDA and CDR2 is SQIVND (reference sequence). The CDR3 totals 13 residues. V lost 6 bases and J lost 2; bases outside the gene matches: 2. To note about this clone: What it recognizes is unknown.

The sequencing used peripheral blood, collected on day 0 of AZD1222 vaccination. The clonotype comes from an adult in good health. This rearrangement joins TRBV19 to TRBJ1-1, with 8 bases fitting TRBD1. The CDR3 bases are TGTGCCAGTAGCCAGGGGGCTAACACTGAAGCTTTCTTT. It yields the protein CASSQGANTEAFF.